The sequence of this TCR beta chain was determined in a study of shared clonotypes between healthy human individuals. As to this clone: What it binds is not known.

Study-level findings and limits: Generally, naive subsets came out with larger estimated richness than memory subsets. A reduction in generation probabilities was seen for non-shared clonotypes relative to those shared by all four donors.

The CDR3 contains 16 residues. From germline, CDR1 is SGHTA and CDR2 FQGTGA. Trimming took off 1 base at V and 4 bases at J, with 13 bases between the two ends. A split of CD4+ cells into CD45RA+ naive and CD45RA-negative memory subsets was performed. Assay execution proceeded at the deep level. Assay: immunoSEQ multiplex PCR; the TCRdb copy retains only in-frame clones and omits some. This table holds 2,100,000 or so clones, approximately 94% found once. This sequence joins TRBV7-3 and TRBJ2-2; D may correspond to TRBD1 or TRBD2 (5 bases each). The sequencing sample was made of naive CD4+ T cells sorted from blood. Indicated subset: CD45RA+ positively selected. This sequence originates from a man between 18 and 35 years old in good health. The CDR3 sequence is CASSLNGAAVTGELFF. CDR3 in DNA: TGTGCCAGCAGCTTAAATGGGGCAGCGGTCACCGGGGAGCTGTTTTTT. Full variable domain (outside the CDR3, taken from reference TRBV7-3 and TRBJ2-2): GAGVSQTPSNKVTEKGKYVELRCDPISGHTALYWYRQSLGQGPEFLIYFQGTGAADDSGLPNDRFFAVRPEGSVSTLKIQRTERGDSAVYLCASSLNGAAVTGELFFGEGSRLTVL.